The 15 T cell receptor beta chains reported below all come from one sample, sequenced in a study of T cells in Graves' hyperthyroidism and ophthalmopathy. TCR beta CDR3 region amplification was performed from RNA transcripts. Primed by the HTBI set, a first-round RT-PCR was run on the TCR CDR3. TCRdb re-derived calls from the multiplex PCR reads in MiXCR, one entry per CDR3 protein. The sample shows almost 600,000 distinct CDR3 sequences, around 14% of them seen only once. Source material: blood. The source is a young woman with Graves' hyperthyroidism that later progressed to Graves' ophthalmopathy.

This clonotype was counted ten times or more. This chain connects TRBV3-1 to TRBJ1-2, with TRBD1 as a possible D gene (5 bases). Trimming took 4 bases from V and 3 from J, leaving 15 bases between them. The CDR3 totals 15 residues. Per germline, CDR1 LGHDT and CDR2 YNNKEL (reference sequence). The CDR3 coding sequence is TGTGCCAGCAGCCCGACCGGGGCAGTTCACTATGGCTACACCTTC. It translates to CASSPTGAVHYGYTF.

There are many counts of this clonotype. The V call is TRBV24-1, the J call TRBJ2-3; the D call may be TRBD1 or TRBD2 (5 bases each). CDR1 and CDR2 (germline): KGHDR, SFDVKD. The V and J ends lost 6 bases and 4 bases respectively, with 10 bases between them. The CDR3 has 13 residues. The chain's CDR3 is CATSFGTPDTQYF. The CDR3 region has the DNA TGTGCCACCAGTTTTGGGACCCCAGATACGCAGTATTTT.

The chain joins TRBV2 to TRBJ2-4, with a tentative D call TRBD2 (5 bases). Trimming took 7 bases from V and 5 from J, leaving 15 bases between them. This CDR3 is 14 amino acids long. CDR1 is SNHLY, CDR2 FYNNEI, per germline. In DNA, the CDR3 is TGTGCCAGCAATGATCCGAGGGTCGAAAACATTCAGTACTTC. It specifies CASNDPRVENIQYF.

This clonotype was seen ten or more times. V is TRBV7-3 and J is TRBJ1-6; D is unclear. The CDR3 is 14 amino acids. CDR1 is SGHTA and CDR2 is FQGTGA in the germline V gene. With 2 bases removed from V and 10 bases from J, the gap between germline ends came to 12 bases. Here the CDR3 reads CASSLAGAGSPLHF. CDR3 nucleotides: TGTGCCAGCAGCTTAGCTGGTGCGGGGTCACCCCTCCACTTT.

The chain couples TRBV10-3 to TRBJ1-1; D is undetermined. The CDR3 is 14 amino acids. The germline V and J ends were trimmed by 6 bases and 1 base, with 12 bases remaining between them. Germline V lookup: CDR1 ENHRY, CDR2 SYGVKD. The DNA of the CDR3 is TGTGCCATCAGCCACAGAGGTGAGAACACTGAAGCTTTCTTT. Amino acid sequence: CAISHRGENTEAFF.

This clonotype was observed at least ten times. V gene TRBV7-2 combines with J gene TRBJ2-7; TRBD2 matches at 11 bases. Germline trimming cut 3 bases from V and 7 bases from J; bases unmatched to any gene: 11. The CDR3 is 16 amino acids. Germline values: CDR1 SGHTA, CDR2 FQGNSA. CDR3 bases: TGTGCCAGCAGCTTCCGACTAGCGGGGCCCCCATGGGAGCAGTACTTC. Residues: CASSFRLAGPPWEQYF.

The V call is TRBV9, the J call TRBJ1-5, with 11 bases that match TRBD1. This CDR3 region has 18 residues. CDR1 is SGDLS, CDR2 YYNGEE, per germline. Trimming cost V 0 bases and J 0 bases; bases outside gene matches: 5. The CDR3 DNA reads TGTGCCAGCAGCGTAGGGACAGGGGGCCCGTATAGCAATCAGCCCCAGCATTTT. Translated: CASSVGTGGPYSNQPQHF. Complete variable domain (other parts from reference TRBV9 and TRBJ1-5): DSGVTQTPKHLITATGQRVTLRCSPRSGDLSVYWYQQSLDQGLQFLIQYYNGEERAKGNILERFSAQQFPDLHSELNLSSLELGDSALYFCASSVGTGGPYSNQPQHFGDGTRLSIL.

This clonotype was observed many times. J is TRBJ2-7 and V is TRBV10-3; D is unclear. Trimming cost V 5 bases and J 4 bases, with 9 bases left between them. Germline V gene lookup returns CDR1 ENHRY and CDR2 SYGVKD. CDR3 length: 12 residues. The CDR3 here is CAISQDWYEQYF. CDR3 DNA sequence: TGTGCCATCAGTCAAGACTGGTACGAGCAGTACTTC.

This rearrangement joins TRBV5-1 to TRBJ1-3; D might be TRBD1 (5 bases). CDR1 and CDR2 (germline): SGHRS, YFSETQ. V was trimmed by 0 bases and J by 0 bases, leaving 10 bases between them. This CDR3 is 16 amino acids long. The DNA for the CDR3 is TGCGCCAGCAGCTTGGGGCAGGGCCGCTCTGGAAACACCATATATTTT. Protein: CASSLGQGRSGNTIYF.

This chain uses TRBV6-6 with TRBJ2-1; TRBD1 aligns across 12 bases. CDR1 and CDR2 (germline): MNHNY, SVGAGI (reference sequence). This CDR3 has 14 residues. With 2 bases clipped from V and 8 bases from J, the junction kept 1 base outside the gene matches. The CDR3 DNA is TGTGCCAGCAGTTACGGGACAGGGGGCGATGAGCAGTTCTTC. Translating it yields CASSYGTGGDEQFF.

This clonotype was recorded at least ten times. The rearrangement joins TRBV28 to TRBJ1-1; 11 bases are shared with TRBD1. The ends lost 11 bases at V and 2 bases at J; junction bases unmatched: 7. CDR3 length equals 14 residues. Looked up from germline, CDR1 is MDHEN and CDR2 is SYDVKM. This CDR3 is CACRDRGVNTEAFF. CDR3 nucleotide sequence: TGTGCCTGCCGGGACAGGGGGGTTAACACTGAAGCTTTCTTT.

The V gene is TRBV4-2, the J gene TRBJ2-2; 9 bases match TRBD2. The CDR3 spans 19 residues. Germline V gives CDR1 LGHNA, CDR2 YNFKEQ. V trimming: 0 bases; J trimming: 1 base; junction bases outside the gene matches: 9. The CDR3 DNA reads as TGTGCCAGCAGCCAAGAGCCCCCTGCTAGCGGGAAGAACACCGGGGAGCTGTTTTTT. Translated: CASSQEPPASGKNTGELFF.

In its sample, this clonotype was seen many times. The gene calls are TRBV6-2 or TRBV6-3 and TRBJ1-2; D gene ambiguous. Trimming cost V 5 bases and J 4 bases, with 11 bases left between them. This CDR3 has 13 amino acids. The germline gives CDR1 MNHEY, CDR2 SVGEGT. CDR3 bases: TGTGCCAGCAGTGCGCAGGACTCCTATGGCTACACCTTC. Amino acids: CASSAQDSYGYTF.

In this sample, this clonotype turned up many times. The rearrangement links TRBV24-1 to TRBJ2-7, with TRBD2 matching over 8 bases. The trim removed 1 base at V and 2 bases at J, leaving 3 bases unmatched. CDR3 length: 15 residues. Germline V gives CDR1 KGHDR, CDR2 SFDVKD. In DNA form, the CDR3 reads TGTGCCACCAGTGATTTTGGTAGCGGGGCCTACGAGCAGTACTTC. Protein product: CATSDFGSGAYEQYF.

The V and J genes are TRBV7-9 and TRBJ2-5; TRBD1 matches 12 bases. V lost 1 base, J lost 7 bases, and 7 bases stayed unmatched. The CDR3 spans 16 residues. The germline CDR1 and CDR2 sequences are SEHNR and FQNEAQ (reference sequence). The chain's CDR3 is CASSLGGTGGEGTQYF. In nucleotides, the CDR3 is TGTGCCAGCAGCTTAGGCGGGACAGGGGGCGAAGGGACCCAGTACTTC.